Below are 20 T cell receptor beta chains sequenced from a single sample in a study of shared clonotypes between healthy human individuals. Profiling relied on immunoSEQ multiplex PCR, and the TCRdb table lists in-frame clones only, not all of them. This sample has 300,000 or so clones, with around 72% found just once. The sample comprised memory CD4+ T cells sorted from blood. As to subset: CD45RA-negative fraction. The receptors come from a man aged 25-45 years in good health.

The sample holds one count of this clone. The gene calls are TRBV5-1 and TRBJ2-7; possibly TRBD1 for D (8 bases). Trimming removed 1 base at V and 5 bases at J, with 19 bases between. Germline values: CDR1 SGHRS, CDR2 YFSETQ. This CDR3 comprises 16 residues. CDR3 coding DNA: TGCGCCAGCAGCTTGCCCGAGACAGGGGAGGGGAACGAGCAGTACTTC. This sequence encodes CASSLPETGEGNEQYF.

The count of this clone is one. V is TRBV7-2 and J is TRBJ2-3, with 12 bases fitting TRBD2. The CDR3 is made up of 17 amino acids. Germline V gives CDR1 SGHTA, CDR2 FQGNSA. V shed 0 bases and J 8 bases; nucleotides not matched to a gene: 9. The CDR3 nucleotides are TGTGCCAGCAGCTTAGCGCAACCGGGACTAGCGGGCTCTACGCAGTATTTT. Amino acids: CASSLAQPGLAGSTQYF.

The chain links TRBV4-3 to TRBJ1-3; D ambiguous. The V and J ends lost 0 bases and 1 base respectively, with 10 bases between them. CDR3 length: 16 amino acids. The germline CDR1 and CDR2 sequences are LGHNA and YSLEER. The CDR3 region is CASSQEVAGSGNTIYF. Written as DNA, the CDR3 is TGCGCCAGCAGCCAAGAGGTGGCGGGTTCTGGAAACACCATATATTTT.

The J gene is TRBJ2-1, the V gene TRBV5-8; D remains unclear. Germline V lookup: CDR1 SGHTS, CDR2 YDEGEE. Between the trimmed V and J ends, which lost 10 bases and 7 bases, there was a span of 21 bases. CDR3 size: 14 residues. For the CDR3, the DNA is TGTGCCGGTTCTCAGTTGGCCCAATGGAATGAGCAGTTCTTC. Its translation: CAGSQLAQWNEQFF.

In DNA, the CDR3 is TGTGCCAGTAGTAGTGTCGGGAGGGCCGATGAGCAGTTCTTC. Translation gives CASSSVGRADEQFF. The V call is TRBV19, the J call TRBJ2-1; 8 nucleotides agree with TRBD2. The CDR3 contains 14 residues. Trimming cost V 4 bases and J 8 bases; bases outside gene matches: 7. Germline assignment: CDR1 LNHDA and CDR2 SQIVND (reference sequence).

The rearrangement uses TRBV28 and TRBJ2-3; the match to TRBD1 covers 8 bases. With V trimmed by 3 bases and J by 3 bases, 8 bases remained unmatched. The germline gives CDR1 MDHEN, CDR2 SYDVKM. CDR3 length: 16 residues. The CDR3 DNA sequence: TGTGCCAGCAGTTTGAATCAGGGGGCGCGGACAGATACGCAGTATTTT. Protein sequence: CASSLNQGARTDTQYF.

The chain has TRBV4-1 and TRBJ2-7; no definite D call. V shed 0 bases and J shed 0 bases, with 3 bases lying between them. Germline V lookup: CDR1 MGHRA, CDR2 YSYEKL. This CDR3 has 13 residues. In nucleotides, the CDR3 is TGCGCCAGCAGCCAAGACGTCTCCTACGAGCAGTACTTC. This encodes CASSQDVSYEQYF.

This chain's CDR3 is CASRVGSGGAQYF. The CDR3 DNA reads as TGTGCCAGCAGAGTTGGGTCGGGGGGGGCCCAGTACTTC. The chain recombines TRBV6-5 with TRBJ2-5; 8 bases agree with TRBD2. In germline, CDR1 is MNHEY, CDR2 SVGAGI. CDR3 size: 13 residues. V lost 6 bases, J lost 9 bases, and 9 bases stayed unmatched.

This chain uses TRBV11-3 with TRBJ2-3; TRBD2 matches at 15 bases. Germline V gene sequence: CDR1 SGHNT, CDR2 YENEEA. There are 16 residues in the CDR3. Trimming removed 5 bases from V and 6 bases from J; junction bases left unmatched: 6. The CDR3 here is CASSAGTSGRKDTQYF. DNA for the CDR3: TGTGCCAGCAGCGCCGGGACTAGCGGGAGGAAGGATACGCAGTATTTT.

This clone was counted at least ten times. The chain employs TRBV14 and TRBJ1-1, with D perhaps TRBD1 (6 bases). V was trimmed by 4 bases and J by 8 bases, leaving 17 bases between them. This CDR3 region has 14 residues. Germline-derived CDR1 and CDR2 are SGHDN and FVKESK. The CDR3 sequence is CASSPQPGVLEAFF. The CDR3 coding sequence is TGTGCCAGCAGCCCCCAACCAGGGGTTCTGGAAGCTTTCTTT.

J is TRBJ1-5 and V is TRBV30; no firm D call. V was cut by 1 base and J by 5 bases, with 9 bases left in between. The CDR3 is made up of 13 amino acids. Germline CDR1 reads GTSNPN; CDR2 reads SVGIG (reference sequence). The CDR3 protein is CAWSAPPDQPQHF. CDR3 DNA sequence: TGTGCCTGGAGTGCCCCACCAGATCAGCCCCAGCATTTT. The full variable domain, in which reference TRBV30 and TRBJ1-5 provide the parts outside the CDR3, is SQTIHQWPATLVQPVGSPLSLECTVEGTSNPNLYWYRQAAGRGLQLLFYSVGIGQISSEVPQNLSASRPQDRQFILSSKKLLLSDSGFYLCAWSAPPDQPQHFGDGTRLSIL.

The V and J genes are TRBV29-1 and TRBJ1-4; no definite D call. The V gene's germline CDR1 is SQVTM and CDR2 ANQGSEA. The V and J ends lost 4 bases and 8 bases respectively, with 8 bases between them. This CDR3 has 11 residues. The CDR3 coding sequence is TGCAGCGTTGTGGTTGGGGAAAAACTGTTTTTT. It specifies CSVVVGEKLFF. The full variable domain, its missing parts supplied by reference TRBV29-1 and TRBJ1-4, is SAVISQKPSRDICQRGTSLTIQCQVDSQVTMMFWYRQQPGQSLTLIATANQGSEATYESGFVIDKFPISRPNLTFSTLTVSNMSPEDSSIYLCSVVVGEKLFFGSGTQLSVL.

This sequence joins TRBV10-1 and TRBJ2-1, with 7 bases matching TRBD1. The CDR3 is made up of 14 amino acids. V was pared by 3 bases and J by 4 bases, with 3 bases of the junction left unmatched. CDR1 WNHNN and CDR2 SYGVQD come from the germline V gene (reference sequence). The CDR3: CASSEQGMYNEQFF. The CDR3 DNA reads TGCGCCAGCAGTGAACAGGGGATGTACAATGAGCAGTTCTTC.

The chain combines TRBV28 with TRBJ1-2, with 10 bases lining up with TRBD1. With 1 base clipped from V and 8 bases from J, the junction kept 16 bases outside the gene matches. CDR1 is MDHEN and CDR2 is SYDVKM in the germline V gene. This CDR3 is 18 amino acids long. DNA of the CDR3: TGTGCCAGCAGTTTATTCGAATACCGGGACAGGGGCTTGAGGGGCTACACCTTC. This codes for CASSLFEYRDRGLRGYTF.

The chain combines TRBV6-1 with TRBJ1-2, with D unresolved. The V gene lost 3 bases and the J gene lost 0 bases, with 11 bases spanning the gap. The V gene's germline CDR1 is MNHNS and CDR2 SASEGT. This CDR3 has 15 residues. This chain's CDR3 is CASSDRRKANYGYTF. Written as DNA, the CDR3 is TGTGCCAGCAGTGACAGGAGGAAGGCTAACTATGGCTACACCTTC.

There are a few counts of this clone. The chain uses TRBV2 and TRBJ2-1; the match to TRBD2 covers 9 bases. The CDR3 length is 15 residues. CDR1 SNHLY and CDR2 FYNNEI come from the germline V gene. J was trimmed by 5 bases and V by 5 bases; bases with no gene match: 7. The CDR3 DNA follows: TGTGCCAGCAGTACCCGACTAGCGGAGCACAATGAGCAGTTCTTC. It codes for CASSTRLAEHNEQFF.

This chain joins TRBV27 and TRBJ1-6; 9 nucleotides align to TRBD1. The ends lost 4 bases at V and 4 bases at J; junction bases unmatched: 5. CDR3 size: 16 residues. Germline V gives CDR1 MNHEY, CDR2 SMNVEV (reference sequence). The CDR3 spells CASSSRTGVYNSPLHF. The CDR3 DNA reads TGTGCCAGCAGTTCCCGGACAGGGGTTTATAATTCACCCCTCCACTTT.

The chain joins TRBV5-1 to TRBJ2-2; a weak D match, TRBD1 (6 bases). Germline CDR1 SGHRS, CDR2 YFSETQ. The V end lost 6 bases, the J end lost 5 bases, and 17 bases lay between the germline ends. This CDR3 contains 15 residues. The CDR3 DNA sequence: TGCGCCAGCAACAAGGGTGGGGGCCAAACCGGGGAGCTGTTTTTT. It specifies CASNKGGGQTGELFF.

CDR3 nucleotides: TGTGCCAGCAGCTTAGACGGGGCTAACACCGGGGAGCTGTTTTTT. Amino acids: CASSLDGANTGELFF. The chain joins TRBV7-7 to TRBJ2-2, with D possibly called TRBD1 or TRBD2 (5 bases each). CDR1 is SSHAT, CDR2 FNYEAQ, per germline (reference sequence). Trimming took off 1 base at V and 2 bases at J, with 8 bases between the two ends. The CDR3 loop spans 15 amino acids.

This chain joins TRBV29-1 and TRBJ1-5, with D possibly being TRBD1 (6 bases). Germline values: CDR1 SQVTM, CDR2 ANQGSEA. V was pared by 6 bases and J by 2 bases, with 17 bases between. This CDR3 is built from 15 residues. The CDR3 DNA reads as TGCAGCGTGGGTGGGGGGCGCGAAGGCAATCAGCCCCAGCATTTT. Amino acids: CSVGGGREGNQPQHF.